The 27 T cell receptor beta chains listed next were all sequenced from one sample in a study of T cell responses to AZD1222 COVID-19 vaccine. Libraries were prepared by immunoSEQ multiplex PCR; TCRdb keeps only in-frame clonotypes and omits some of them. The data contain approximately 170,000 clones, 75% to 90% of them seen just once; the ten biggest clones take up 6.5% to 7%. The sample in question was peripheral blood, obtained on day 0 of AZD1222 vaccination. The receptor set was obtained from an adult in good health.

V gene TRBV19 combines with J gene TRBJ2-4; TRBD1 might be the D (7 bases). The CDR3 runs 14 residues. Trimming removed 3 bases at V and 8 bases at J, with 14 bases between. In germline, CDR1 is LNHDA, CDR2 SQIVND (reference sequence). The CDR3 spells CASSMGGQSYIQYF. The CDR3 nucleotides read TGTGCCAGTAGTATGGGGGGACAGAGTTACATTCAGTACTTC.

The chain joins TRBV6-2 or TRBV6-3 to TRBJ2-1, with 10 nucleotides matching TRBD1. V was clipped by 0 bases and J by 7 bases; unmatched bases: 6. Germline CDR1 and CDR2: MNHEY and SVGEGT. The CDR3 extends over 16 amino acids. CDR3 loop: CASSYSVRDRGNEQFF. CDR3 sequence (DNA): TGTGCCAGCAGTTACTCGGTTAGGGACAGGGGAAATGAGCAGTTCTTC.

This clone was recorded once. The gene calls are TRBV4-1 and TRBJ2-3, with 7 positions matching TRBD2. J lost 4 bases, V lost 5 bases, and 9 bases had no gene match. The CDR3 consists of 15 residues. Germline V gene sequence: CDR1 MGHRA, CDR2 YSYEKL. CDR3 residues: CASSSWGGSADTQYF. The CDR3 bases are TGCGCCAGCAGCTCCTGGGGGGGATCCGCAGATACGCAGTATTTT.

The gene calls are TRBV9 and TRBJ2-2; D ambiguous. CDR1 is SGDLS, CDR2 YYNGEE, per germline. Deletions cut 0 bases from V and 7 bases from J, with 10 bases between. The CDR3 consists of 14 residues. The CDR3 DNA is TGTGCCAGCAGCGTAGTGAGTACGGGCGGGGAGCTGTTTTTT. It encodes CASSVVSTGGELFF.

The chain combines TRBV27 with TRBJ2-1; 7 bases align to TRBD1. This CDR3 contains 15 residues. The V gene end was trimmed by 1 base and the J gene end by 5 bases; junction bases not matched to a gene: 5. The germline V gene encodes CDR1 MNHEY and CDR2 SMNVEV (reference sequence). The DNA for the CDR3 is TGTGCCAGCAGTTTATTCGGGACAGACGACAATGAGCAGTTCTTC. This sequence encodes CASSLFGTDDNEQFF.

This clone showed up just once. The chain has TRBV19 and TRBJ2-2, with no clear D. The CDR3 has 13 residues. Trimming took off 6 bases at V and 6 bases at J, with 11 bases between the two ends. The V gene's germline CDR1 is LNHDA and CDR2 SQIVND (reference sequence). The CDR3 loop reads CASRYPVAGELFF. CDR3 in DNA: TGTGCCAGTAGATACCCGGTCGCCGGGGAGCTGTTTTTT.

This clone was seen only once. The genes are TRBV28 and TRBJ1-1; D is unclear. Trimming stripped 6 bases from V and 10 bases from J, with 18 bases between. Germline values: CDR1 MDHEN, CDR2 SYDVKM. The CDR3 is 13 residues long. The CDR3 sequence: CASRSYSAIGAFF. The CDR3 bases are TGTGCCAGCAGATCCTACAGCGCTATCGGAGCTTTCTTT.

V usage is TRBV5-6 and J usage is TRBJ2-4; D gene unclear. The CDR3 runs to 15 residues. Germline V lookup: CDR1 SGHDT, CDR2 YYEEEE. V lost 2 bases, J lost 0 bases, and 9 bases lay in between. The CDR3 sequence: CASSFRVLAKNIQYF. Here the CDR3 DNA reads TGTGCCAGCAGCTTCCGCGTGTTAGCCAAAAACATTCAGTACTTC.

The V call is TRBV19, the J call TRBJ1-4; D gene unclear. Trimming cost V 7 bases and J 5 bases, with 8 bases left between them. CDR1 is LNHDA and CDR2 is SQIVND in the germline V gene (reference sequence). The CDR3 spans 12 residues. CDR3 DNA sequence: TGTGCCAGTAAAAGGGCCAATGAAAAACTGTTTTTT. Its protein is CASKRANEKLFF.

The J gene is TRBJ2-5, the V gene TRBV23-1; 10 nucleotides match TRBD1. TRBV23-1 is treated as an ORF (open reading frame) with a function not yet certain. There are 18 residues in the CDR3. J lost 5 bases, V lost 0 bases, and 12 bases had no gene match. As DNA, the CDR3 is TGCGCCAGCAGTCAATCGACCCTACCGGGACAGGGGACGGAGACCCAGTACTTC. Translated: CASSQSTLPGQGTETQYF.

This rearrangement joins TRBV2 to TRBJ1-1, with D possibly being TRBD1 (5 bases). The CDR3 is 14 residues long. Germline assignment: CDR1 SNHLY and CDR2 FYNNEI. Trimming stripped 8 bases from V and 4 bases from J, with 17 bases between. CDR3 residues: CASSGPRASTEAFF. The CDR3 DNA sequence: TGTGCCAGCTCGGGGCCTCGGGCAAGCACTGAAGCTTTCTTT.

The CDR3: CASSYPDRGKGSTLHF. The CDR3 bases are TGTGCCAGCAGTTACCCAGACAGGGGGAAAGGATCCACCCTCCACTTT. This chain joins TRBV28 and TRBJ1-6; TRBD1 agrees at 9 bases. CDR3 length: 16 residues. V shed 4 bases, J shed 14 bases, and the junction held 15 bases outside the gene matches. Germline-derived CDR1 and CDR2 are MDHEN and SYDVKM.

The V and J genes are TRBV5-1 and TRBJ2-1; D is perhaps TRBD1 (5 bases). Trimming cost V 1 base and J 4 bases, with 18 bases left between them. Germline V gene lookup returns CDR1 SGHRS and CDR2 YFSETQ. The CDR3 consists of 17 residues. In nucleotides, the CDR3 is TGCGCCAGCAGCTTGCAGGGCAGTCCCCGCCGTTACAATGAGCAGTTCTTC. Its translation is CASSLQGSPRRYNEQFF. The full variable domain, in which reference TRBV5-1 and TRBJ2-1 provide the parts outside the CDR3, is KAGVTQTPRYLIKTRGQQVTLSCSPISGHRSVSWYQQTPGQGLQFLFEYFSETQRNKGNFPGRFSGRQFSNSRSEMNVSTLELGDSALYLCASSLQGSPRRYNEQFFGPGTRLTVL.

This chain connects TRBV2 to TRBJ2-7; perhaps TRBD2 as D (5 bases). CDR3 length: 13 amino acids. CDR1 is SNHLY and CDR2 is FYNNEI in the germline V gene. Trimming stripped 8 bases from V and 5 bases from J, with 16 bases between. The CDR3 here is CASSRGRFNEQYF. CDR3 coding DNA: TGTGCCAGCTCCCGGGGAAGATTTAACGAGCAGTACTTC.

The V and J genes are TRBV6-5 and TRBJ2-5, with TRBD1 matching 7 bases. Trimming took 4 bases from V and 5 from J; bases not matched to a gene: 10. Germline CDR1 MNHEY, CDR2 SVGAGI. This CDR3 spans 15 amino acids. The CDR3 sequence: CASSSEHRGRETQYF. The CDR3 DNA follows: TGTGCCAGCAGTTCCGAACACAGGGGACGGGAGACCCAGTACTTC.

The chain employs TRBV6-4 and TRBJ1-6, with unresolved D. Germline-derived CDR1 and CDR2 are MRHNA and SNTAGT. The CDR3 sequence is 20 residues long. V was trimmed by 4 bases and J by 0 bases, leaving 22 bases between them. The CDR3 region has the DNA TGTGCCAGCAGTGCCCTACCGGGTCTATCCTTCAGCTCCTATAATTCACCCCTCCACTTT. The encoded protein is CASSALPGLSFSSYNSPLHF.

This clone was seen only once. This chain links TRBV11-2 with TRBJ1-3; D is possibly TRBD1 (5 bases). The CDR3 has 13 amino acids. Trimming took 5 bases from V and 2 from J, leaving 7 bases between them. CDR1 and CDR2 from the germline V gene are SGHAT and FQNNGV. DNA for the CDR3: TGTGCCAGCAGCCGGGGCCCTGGAAACACCATATATTTT. Translation gives CASSRGPGNTIYF.

The V call is TRBV6-5, the J call TRBJ1-6; D remains ambiguous. The V and J ends lost 0 bases and 6 bases respectively, with 9 bases between them. Looked up from germline, CDR1 is MNHEY and CDR2 is SVGAGI. This CDR3 contains 15 residues. The CDR3 region is CASSYSPESNSPLHF. CDR3 DNA sequence: TGTGCCAGCAGTTACTCGCCAGAAAGTAATTCACCCCTCCACTTT.

This sequence joins TRBV27 and TRBJ2-7; D may match TRBD1 or TRBD2 (5 bases each). The CDR3 consists of 14 residues. The germline CDR1 and CDR2 sequences are MNHEY and SMNVEV (reference sequence). V was shortened by 3 bases and J by 4 bases, with 13 bases between the two germline ends. The CDR3 is CASSLGVKGYEQYF. The DNA for the CDR3 is TGTGCCAGCAGTTTGGGGGTAAAGGGGTACGAGCAGTACTTC.

This clone was recorded only once. The J gene is TRBJ2-3, the V gene TRBV6-5; TRBD1 matches at 9 bases. The CDR3 covers 14 residues. V gave up 5 bases and J gave up 6 bases; unmatched junction bases: 6. Germline lookup yields CDR1 MNHEY and CDR2 SVGAGI. The CDR3 DNA sequence: TGTGCCAGCAGTCAACAGGGGGCGAAGGATACGCAGTATTTT. It encodes CASSQQGAKDTQYF.

CDR3 in amino acids: CASSQEERSLIRANVLTF. Written as DNA, the CDR3 is TGTGCCAGCAGCCAAGAGGAACGTAGTTTGATTCGGGCCAACGTCCTGACTTTC. V gene TRBV5-6 combines with J gene TRBJ2-6; D remains unclear. Germline CDR1 SGHDT, CDR2 YYEEEE. The CDR3 totals 18 residues. With 4 bases removed from V and 5 bases from J, the gap between germline ends came to 22 bases.

The chain uses TRBV6-1 and TRBJ1-5; 9 nucleotides line up with TRBD1. This CDR3 contains 18 residues. The germline CDR1 and CDR2 sequences are MNHNS and SASEGT. Trimming took 2 bases from V and 5 from J; bases not matched to a gene: 13. CDR3 amino acids: CASSEPGLDRGDHQPQHF. For the CDR3, the DNA is TGTGCCAGCAGTGAACCCGGACTCGACAGGGGGGATCATCAGCCCCAGCATTTT.

The V gene is TRBV19, the J gene TRBJ2-7; perhaps TRBD2 as D (7 bases). V lost 3 bases, J lost 3 bases, and 15 bases lay in between. There are 15 residues in the CDR3. Per germline, CDR1 LNHDA and CDR2 SQIVND (reference sequence). CDR3 loop: CASSIFSGGDYEQYF. The CDR3 nucleotides read TGTGCCAGTAGTATTTTTTCGGGGGGCGACTACGAGCAGTACTTC.

This rearrangement joins TRBV28 to TRBJ2-3; D possibly corresponds to TRBD2 (6 bases). The V end was cut by 6 bases, the J end by 4 bases, with 23 bases between. The germline V gene encodes CDR1 MDHEN and CDR2 SYDVKM. This CDR3 is built from 17 residues. CDR3 protein: CASRVVRGLGFADTQYF. The CDR3 DNA follows: TGTGCCAGCAGGGTAGTTCGGGGGTTGGGTTTCGCAGATACGCAGTATTTT.

The V gene is TRBV6-5, the J gene TRBJ1-3; D perhaps matches TRBD1 (5 bases). Per germline, CDR1 MNHEY and CDR2 SVGAGI. Trimming pared 6 bases from V and 1 base from J, leaving 13 bases between. The CDR3 length is 15 residues. CDR3 nucleotides: TGTGCCAGCAGGTGGGGGTCGGAGTCTGGAAACACCATATATTTT. It encodes CASRWGSESGNTIYF.

This clone showed up just once. The chain has TRBV7-2 and TRBJ2-7; D call uncertain. The CDR3 extends over 14 amino acids. Germline V gene data show CDR1 as SGHTA and CDR2 as FQGNSA. The V end lost 5 bases, the J end lost 2 bases, and 13 bases lay between the germline ends. Written as DNA, the CDR3 is TGTGCCAGCAGCCCAACCATCCCGACCTACGAGCAGTACTTC. Encoded protein: CASSPTIPTYEQYF.

V gene TRBV28 combines with J gene TRBJ2-7; D tentatively reads TRBD1 or TRBD2 (5 bases each). This CDR3 region has 12 residues. Germline CDR1 is MDHEN and CDR2 is SYDVKM. V lost 3 bases, J lost 6 bases, and 9 bases lay in between. The CDR3 DNA is TGTGCCAGCAGTTTCAGGGCGGGCGAGCAGTACTTC. This sequence encodes CASSFRAGEQYF.